The following is a T cell receptor (beta chain) sequence with its context. This record comes from a study of blood T cell repertoires in COVID-19. The overall study: Samples of COVID-19 (acute and convalescent) were obtained from the United States, Italy and Spain. T cells, B-cell-depleted T cells, or PBMCs supplied cDNA or gDNA.

Source study methods: Estimation of nucleated cell counts was performed using reference gene primer amplification. Assay used: immunoSEQ multiplex PCR; TCRdb lists only in-frame clones, some missing. V, J and clone size are taken as reported in that table, and D and trimming were inferred from the DNA itself. This table has 72,000 or so clones, around 83% appearing once. CDR1 is SGHDN, CDR2 FVKESK, per germline. CDR3 length: 14 amino acids. The V gene end was trimmed by 3 bases and the J gene end by 7 bases; junction bases not matched to a gene: 8. Sequenced: peripheral blood. This receptor was taken from a woman of 80 years or more with active or convalescent COVID-19. The V and J genes are TRBV14 and TRBJ2-7; 8 nucleotides match TRBD1. CDR3 DNA: TGTGCCAGCAGCCAGACAGGGGATCACCAGGAGCAGTACTTC. Translation gives CASSQTGDHQEQYF.